This T cell receptor (beta chain) was found in a study of regulatory T cells in long-lasting Graves disease. Specified time point: newly diagnosed GD, antithyroid drugs for less than 3 months. Scientists built the TCR library using RNA that was extracted from PBMCs. Looked up from germline, CDR1 is SNHLY and CDR2 is FYNNEI. CDR3 length: 14 amino acids. V lost 7 bases and J lost 4, with 16 bases in between. Arm-PCR of CDR3 regions and iRepertoire HTBI primers were the basis on which TCR beta libraries were built. TCRdb re-derived calls from the multiplex PCR reads in MiXCR, one entry per CDR3 protein. The table shows more than 400,000 distinct CDR3 sequences, with about 17% occurring only once. This clonotype was detected many times. The data also belong to a second study, concerning T cells in Graves' hyperthyroidism and ophthalmopathy.

The sample here was peripheral blood mononuclear cells (PBMCs), taken at new diagnosis, from a patient treated with antithyroid drugs. The receptor's source is a man aged 35 to 55 with Graves disease. This chain joins TRBV2 and TRBJ1-2, with a tentative D call TRBD1 (5 bases). Written as DNA, the CDR3 is TGTGCCAGCACCGAGGGAGGGGCGAGCTATGGCTACACCTTC. Translating it yields CASTEGGASYGYTF.